The rows below give T cell receptor beta chains drawn from one sample of a study of CD8+ T cells in alopecia areata. The table came from immunoSEQ multiplex PCR; TCRdb's copy has only in-frame clones and leaves some out. The sample carries 150,000 to 250,000 clones, 60% to 70% recorded once. The specimen comprised CD4+ T cells sorted from blood, sampled at week 4, from a patient treated with tofacitinib. These receptors originate from a human donor with alopecia areata. The CDR3 runs from the conserved cysteine through the conserved F or W. D genes are given only for firm matches. Clone size is not always given. Where it is, it says once, few, many or a class for expanded clones.

clone size,D gene,J gene,V gene,CDR3 protein,CDR3 DNA
few,TRBD2,TRBJ2-3,TRBV5-4,CASSLTSGDADTQYF,TGTGCCAGCAGCCTGACTAGCGGGGACGCGGATACGCAGTATTTT
few,NA,TRBJ1-1,TRBV29-1,CSVEEGGGTEAFF,TGCAGCGTTGAGGAGGGAGGAGGCACTGAAGCTTTCTTT
few,TRBD2,TRBJ2-4,TRBV15,CATSRAGGGPKNIQYF,TGTGCCACCAGCAGAGCGGGAGGGGGGCCTAAAAACATTCAGTACTTC
NA,NA,TRBJ2-5,TRBV4-1,CASSQQGSTGSVKTQYF,TGCGCCAGCAGCCAGCAGGGGAGCACAGGGTCCGTAAAGACCCAGTACTTC
NA,NA,TRBJ2-5,TRBV13,CASSLGGDRQETQYF,TGTGCCAGCAGCTTAGGAGGGGACCGCCAAGAGACCCAGTACTTC
NA,TRBD1,TRBJ2-3,TRBV5-1,CASSLEDRIRSPLRNF,TGCGCCAGCAGCTTGGAGGACAGGATTAGAAGTCCTCTACGGAATTTT
NA,NA,TRBJ2-7,TRBV29-1,CSVTAQTYEQYF,TGCAGCGTGACAGCTCAGACCTACGAGCAGTACTTC
NA,NA,TRBJ2-5,TRBV5-4,CASSSYSRGAGETQYF,TGTGCCAGCAGCTCCTATTCCCGGGGGGCCGGGGAGACCCAGTACTTC
few,TRBD1,TRBJ2-1,TRBV6-6,CASSLDRALSNEQFF,TGTGCCAGCAGCTTAGACAGGGCCCTGTCCAATGAGCAGTTCTTC
NA,TRBD1,TRBJ1-2,TRBV2,CATSLDRAGYTF,TGTGCCACCAGTTTGGACAGGGCTGGCTACACCTTC
NA,NA,TRBJ1-4,TRBV20-1,CSAPTGGQLQF,TGCAGTGCTCCGACGGGAGGACAGCTCCAGTTT
few,NA,TRBJ2-7,TRBV5-4,CASRPERVREQYF,TGTGCCAGCAGACCTGAAAGGGTTCGGGAGCAGTACTTC
NA,NA,TRBJ1-2,TRBV29-1,CSVEAGPWSYTF,TGCAGCGTTGAAGCGGGTCCGTGGAGCTACACCTTC
NA,NA,TRBJ2-7,TRBV5-4,CASSLPAGRAYEQYF,TGTGCCAGCAGCTTGCCGGCGGGGCGCGCCTACGAGCAGTACTTC
NA,NA,TRBJ1-2,TRBV30,CAWGTGNYGYTF,TGTGCCTGGGGAACAGGGAACTATGGCTACACCTTC
few,NA,TRBJ2-2,TRBV4-1,CASSQSVAGELFF,TGCGCCAGCAGCCAATCTGTGGCCGGGGAGCTGTTTTTT
NA,NA,TRBJ1-6,TRBV2,CASSLSGGGHNSPLHF,TGTGCCAGCAGCCTCTCGGGGGGAGGGCATAATTCACCCCTCCACTTT
few,TRBD2,TRBJ2-6,TRBV7-9,CASSGPGGSGANVLTF,TGTGCCAGCAGCGGCCCGGGGGGTTCTGGGGCCAACGTCCTGACTTTC
once,NA,TRBJ1-5,TRBV30,CAWNLKGNQPQHF,TGTGCCTGGAACCTTAAGGGCAATCAGCCCCAGCATTTT
few,NA,TRBJ1-1,TRBV14,CASSQATEAFF,TGTGCCAGCAGCCAAGCCACTGAAGCTTTCTTT
NA,NA,TRBJ2-2,TRBV18,CASSPGESTGELFF,TGTGCCAGCTCACCGGGGGAATCTACCGGGGAGCTGTTTTTT
NA,TRBD1,TRBJ1-1,TRBV5-1,CASSLAGTATEAFF,TGCGCCAGCAGCTTGGCCGGGACAGCCACTGAAGCTTTCTTT
few,NA,TRBJ2-2,TRBV2,CASSGWGTGELFF,TGTGCCAGCAGTGGGTGGGGCACCGGGGAGCTGTTTTTT
few,NA,TRBJ1-1,TRBV7-2,CASSLRGLNTEAFF,TGTGCCAGCAGCTTAAGAGGTCTGAACACTGAAGCTTTCTTT
NA,TRBD1,TRBJ1-2,TRBV5-1,CASSPGTGAYGYTF,TGCGCCAGCAGCCCCGGGACAGGGGCTTATGGCTACACCTTC
few,TRBD1,TRBJ1-2,TRBV28,CASRRTGTVNYGYTF,TGTGCCAGCAGGCGGACCGGGACAGTCAACTATGGCTACACCTTC